The rows below give T cell receptor beta chains drawn from one sample of a study of PD-1 blockade in classical Hodgkin lymphoma. Produced via immunoSEQ multiplex PCR; TCRdb's table is partial and in-frame only. The sample has 110,000 or so clones; approximately 90% are singletons. The source was peripheral blood mononuclear cells (PBMCs), collected before the fourth cycle of nivolumab. The origin of the receptors is a human donor with classical Hodgkin lymphoma. Both conserved end residues are part of each CDR3. Fields, in order: D gene, V gene, J gene, clone size, CDR3 DNA, CDR3 protein. D genes are given only for firm matches. Not all rows give a size; the values are once, few, many and, for expanded clones, a class.

d_call: -
v_call: TRBV2
j_call: TRBJ1-1
clone_size: -
cdr3_nt: TGTGCCGACAGAATACTGGCCTCCTCGGGCACTGAAGCTTTCTTT
cdr3_aa: CADRILASSGTEAFF

d_call: TRBD2
v_call: TRBV27
j_call: TRBJ2-3
clone_size: -
cdr3_nt: TGTGCCAGCAGTCCCGGACTAGCTTTGGATACGCAGTATTTT
cdr3_aa: CASSPGLALDTQYF

d_call: -
v_call: TRBV14
j_call: TRBJ2-5
clone_size: -
cdr3_nt: TGTGCCAGCAGGCAGGACTCGTCAAGGACCCAGTACTTC
cdr3_aa: CASRQDSSRTQYF

d_call: TRBD1
v_call: TRBV7-9
j_call: TRBJ2-5
clone_size: -
cdr3_nt: TGTGCCAGCAGCTTAGGTGACAGGGGGAAACAAGAGACCCAGTACTTC
cdr3_aa: CASSLGDRGKQETQYF

d_call: -
v_call: TRBV28
j_call: TRBJ2-1
clone_size: -
cdr3_nt: TGTGCCAGCAGTTTAACGGGGGAGCAGTTCTTC
cdr3_aa: CASSLTGEQFF

d_call: TRBD2
v_call: TRBV10-3
j_call: TRBJ2-5
clone_size: -
cdr3_nt: TGTGCCATCAGTGGTAGCGGGAGTGCGGAGACCCAGTACTTC
cdr3_aa: CAISGSGSAETQYF

d_call: -
v_call: TRBV4-1
j_call: TRBJ2-7
clone_size: -
cdr3_nt: TGCGCCAGCAGCCAAGACACGGGGTCTTGGAACGAGCAGTACTTC
cdr3_aa: CASSQDTGSWNEQYF

d_call: -
v_call: TRBV28
j_call: TRBJ1-5
clone_size: few
cdr3_nt: TGTGCCAGCAGTTCGGGGCAGGTAGAATTCAATCAGCCCCAGCATTTT
cdr3_aa: CASSSGQVEFNQPQHF

d_call: -
v_call: TRBV2
j_call: TRBJ1-5
clone_size: once
cdr3_nt: TGTGCCAGCAGTGCTGAGACAAGCCAGCCCCAGCATTTT
cdr3_aa: CASSAETSQPQHF

d_call: TRBD1
v_call: TRBV11-1
j_call: TRBJ1-1
clone_size: -
cdr3_nt: TGTGCCAGCAGCTTAGCCGAGCCGGACAGGGGAAGTAGGGGCACTGAAGCTTTCTTT
cdr3_aa: CASSLAEPDRGSRGTEAFF

d_call: TRBD1
v_call: TRBV30
j_call: TRBJ1-2
clone_size: -
cdr3_nt: TGTGCCTGGAGTGTACAGGGGGGTCGAGGGGCTGGCTACACCTTC
cdr3_aa: CAWSVQGGRGAGYTF

d_call: -
v_call: TRBV7-2
j_call: TRBJ1-5
clone_size: -
cdr3_nt: TGTGCCAGCAGCAGATGGGGGGGGAGCAATCAGCCCCAGCATTTT
cdr3_aa: CASSRWGGSNQPQHF

d_call: TRBD1
v_call: TRBV9
j_call: TRBJ2-5
clone_size: once
cdr3_nt: TGTGCCAGCAGCGTCGGGAACAGGGGTCAAGAGGAGACCCAGTACTTC
cdr3_aa: CASSVGNRGQEETQYF